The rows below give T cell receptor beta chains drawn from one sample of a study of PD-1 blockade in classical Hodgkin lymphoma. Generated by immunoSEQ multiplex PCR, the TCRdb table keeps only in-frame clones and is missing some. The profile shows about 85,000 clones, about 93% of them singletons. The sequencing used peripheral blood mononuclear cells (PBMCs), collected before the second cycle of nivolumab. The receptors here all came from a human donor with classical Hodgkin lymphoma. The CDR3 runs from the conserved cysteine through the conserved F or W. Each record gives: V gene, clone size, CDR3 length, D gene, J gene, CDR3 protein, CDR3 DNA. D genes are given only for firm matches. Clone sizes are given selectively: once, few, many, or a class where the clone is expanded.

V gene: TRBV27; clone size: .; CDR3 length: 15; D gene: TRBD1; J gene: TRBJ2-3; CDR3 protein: CASSFTGGWTDTQYF; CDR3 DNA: TGTGCCAGCAGTTTCACAGGGGGCTGGACAGATACGCAGTATTTT
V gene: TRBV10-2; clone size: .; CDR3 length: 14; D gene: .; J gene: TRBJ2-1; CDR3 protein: CASSESWTPNEQFF; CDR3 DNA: TGCGCCAGCAGTGAGTCTTGGACACCTAACGAGCAGTTCTTC
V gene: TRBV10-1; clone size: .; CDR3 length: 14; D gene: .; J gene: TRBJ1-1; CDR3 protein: CASSELLQGRRAFF; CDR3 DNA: TGCGCCAGCAGTGAATTGTTACAGGGCAGAAGAGCTTTCTTT
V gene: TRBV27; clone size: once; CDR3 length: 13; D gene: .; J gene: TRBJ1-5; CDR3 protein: CASSFTAGQPQHF; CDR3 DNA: TGTGCCAGCAGTTTCACCGCCGGGCAGCCCCAGCATTTT
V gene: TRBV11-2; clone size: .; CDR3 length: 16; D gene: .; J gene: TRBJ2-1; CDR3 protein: CASSSRPQPPSQKQFF; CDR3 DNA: TGTGCCAGCAGCTCCCGGCCTCAGCCACCATCCCAGAAGCAGTTCTTC
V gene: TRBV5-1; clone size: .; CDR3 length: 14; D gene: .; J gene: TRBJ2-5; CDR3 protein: CASSSSAVLETQYF; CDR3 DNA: TGCGCCAGCAGCTCCTCGGCGGTATTAGAGACCCAGTACTTC
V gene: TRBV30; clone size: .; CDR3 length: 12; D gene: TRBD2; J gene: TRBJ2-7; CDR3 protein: CAWSGGGYEQYF; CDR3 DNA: TGTGCCTGGAGTGGGGGGGGATACGAGCAGTACTTC
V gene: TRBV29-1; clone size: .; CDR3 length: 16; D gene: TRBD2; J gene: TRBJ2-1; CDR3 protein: CSAERSSGRRVNEQFF; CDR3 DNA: TGCAGCGCGGAGCGGTCTAGCGGGAGACGGGTTAATGAGCAGTTCTTC
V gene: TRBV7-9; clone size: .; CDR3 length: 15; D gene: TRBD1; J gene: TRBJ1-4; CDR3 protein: CASSPDRGRREKLFF; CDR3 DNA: TGTGCCAGCAGCCCGGACAGGGGTAGGCGTGAAAAACTGTTTTTT
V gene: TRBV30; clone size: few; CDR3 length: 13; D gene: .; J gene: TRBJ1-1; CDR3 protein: CAWTRQSNTEAFF; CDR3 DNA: TGTGCCTGGACTCGGCAGTCGAACACTGAAGCTTTCTTT
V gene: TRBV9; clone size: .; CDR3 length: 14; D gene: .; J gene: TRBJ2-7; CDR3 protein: CASSERGGFHEQYF; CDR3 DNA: TGTGCCAGCAGCGAGCGAGGGGGGTTCCACGAGCAGTACTTC
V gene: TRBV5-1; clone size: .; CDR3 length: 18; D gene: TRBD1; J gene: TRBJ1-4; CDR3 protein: CASRVPPSRGSANEKLFF; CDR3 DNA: TGCGCCAGCAGAGTCCCCCCCAGCAGGGGGTCTGCTAATGAAAAACTGTTTTTT
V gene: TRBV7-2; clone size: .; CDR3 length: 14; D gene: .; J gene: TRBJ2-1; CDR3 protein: CASSLGGQYNEQFF; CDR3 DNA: TGTGCCAGCAGCCTCGGGGGCCAGTACAATGAGCAGTTCTTC
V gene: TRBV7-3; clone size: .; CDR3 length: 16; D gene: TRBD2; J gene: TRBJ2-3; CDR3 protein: CASSFGAGVGTDTQYF; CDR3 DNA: TGTGCCAGCAGCTTCGGCGCGGGAGTGGGGACAGATACGCAGTATTTT
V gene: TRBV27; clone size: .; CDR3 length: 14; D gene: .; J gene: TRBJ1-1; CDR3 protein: CASSLFGTRTEAFF; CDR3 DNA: TGTGCCAGCAGTTTATTTGGAACCCGCACTGAAGCTTTCTTT
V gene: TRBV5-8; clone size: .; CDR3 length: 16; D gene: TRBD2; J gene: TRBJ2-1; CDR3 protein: CASRAASGSPYNEQFF; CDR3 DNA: TGTGCCAGCAGGGCAGCTAGCGGGAGTCCCTACAATGAGCAGTTCTTC
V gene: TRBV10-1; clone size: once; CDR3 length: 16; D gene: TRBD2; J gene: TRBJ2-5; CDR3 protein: CASSDSLAGGQETQYF; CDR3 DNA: TGCGCCAGCAGTGATAGCCTAGCGGGAGGCCAGGAGACCCAGTACTTC
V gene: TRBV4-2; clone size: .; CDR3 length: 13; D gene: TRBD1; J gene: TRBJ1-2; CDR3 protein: CASSHKQGDGYTF; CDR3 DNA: TGTGCCAGCAGCCATAAACAGGGGGACGGCTACACCTTC
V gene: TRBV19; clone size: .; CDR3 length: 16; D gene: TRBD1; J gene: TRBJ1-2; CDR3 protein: CASSIGDDRAGYGYTF; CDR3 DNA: TGTGCCAGTAGTATTGGGGATGACAGGGCAGGATATGGCTACACCTTC
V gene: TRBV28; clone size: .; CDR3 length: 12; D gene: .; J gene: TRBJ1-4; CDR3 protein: CASSFFREKLFF; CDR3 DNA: TGTGCCAGCAGTTTTTTCCGGGAAAAACTGTTTTTT
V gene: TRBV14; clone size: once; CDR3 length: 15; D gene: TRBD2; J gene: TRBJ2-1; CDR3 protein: CASSPLAGVVNEQFF; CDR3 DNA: TGTGCCAGCAGCCCTCTAGCGGGAGTGGTCAATGAGCAGTTCTTC
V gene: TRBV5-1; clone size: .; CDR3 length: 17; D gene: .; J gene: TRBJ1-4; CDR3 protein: CASSPGWTASTNEKLFF; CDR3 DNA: TGCGCCAGCAGCCCGGGGTGGACCGCCTCAACTAATGAAAAACTGTTTTTT
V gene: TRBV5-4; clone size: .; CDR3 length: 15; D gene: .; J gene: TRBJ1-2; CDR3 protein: CASSLARGGGYGYTF; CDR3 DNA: TGTGCCAGCAGCTTGGCGAGGGGCGGAGGGTACGGCTACACCTTC
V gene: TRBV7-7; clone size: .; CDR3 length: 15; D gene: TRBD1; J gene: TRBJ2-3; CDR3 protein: CASSLGTGWTDTQYF; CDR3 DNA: TGTGCCAGCAGCCTAGGGACAGGGTGGACAGATACGCAGTATTTT
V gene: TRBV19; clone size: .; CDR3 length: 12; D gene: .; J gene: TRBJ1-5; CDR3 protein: CASSIDDQPQHF; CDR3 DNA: TGTGCCAGTAGTATAGACGATCAGCCCCAGCATTTT
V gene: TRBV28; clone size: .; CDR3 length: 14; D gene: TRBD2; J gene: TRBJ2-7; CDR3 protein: CASTESGRGYEQYF; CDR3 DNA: TGTGCCAGCACCGAAAGCGGGAGGGGCTACGAGCAGTACTTC
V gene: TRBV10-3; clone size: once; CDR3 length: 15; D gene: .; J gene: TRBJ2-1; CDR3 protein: CAISESSDSYNEQFF; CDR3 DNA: TGTGCCATCAGTGAGTCTAGCGACTCCTACAATGAGCAGTTCTTC
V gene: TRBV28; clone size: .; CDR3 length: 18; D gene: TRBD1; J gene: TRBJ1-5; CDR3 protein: CASSFLQGAGDGNQPQHF; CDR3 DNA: TGTGCCAGCAGTTTTCTGCAGGGGGCAGGGGATGGCAATCAGCCCCAGCATTTT
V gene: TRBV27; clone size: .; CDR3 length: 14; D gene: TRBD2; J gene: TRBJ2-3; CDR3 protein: CASSPGLATDTQYF; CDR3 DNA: TGTGCCAGCAGCCCTGGACTAGCAACAGATACGCAGTATTTT
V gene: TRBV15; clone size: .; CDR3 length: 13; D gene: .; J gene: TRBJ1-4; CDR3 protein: CATSRDPGLKLFF; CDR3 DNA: TGTGCCACCAGCAGAGACCCGGGACTTAAACTGTTTTTT
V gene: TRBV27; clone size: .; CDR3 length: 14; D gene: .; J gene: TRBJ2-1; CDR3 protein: CASKSGSSYNEQFF; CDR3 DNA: TGTGCCAGCAAGAGCGGCAGCTCCTACAATGAGCAGTTCTTC
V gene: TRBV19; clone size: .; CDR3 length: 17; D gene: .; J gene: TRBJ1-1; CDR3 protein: CASSTGGEIHSNTEAFF; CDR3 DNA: TGTGCCAGTAGTACCGGAGGGGAAATCCACTCGAACACTGAAGCTTTCTTT
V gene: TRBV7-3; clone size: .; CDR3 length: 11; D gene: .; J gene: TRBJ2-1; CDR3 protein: CASSWGTEQFF; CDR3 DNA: TGTGCCAGCAGCTGGGGGACAGAGCAGTTCTTC
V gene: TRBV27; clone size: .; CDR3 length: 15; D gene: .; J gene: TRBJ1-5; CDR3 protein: CASSFYRDGNQPQHF; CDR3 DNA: TGTGCCAGCAGTTTCTACAGGGATGGCAATCAGCCCCAGCATTTT
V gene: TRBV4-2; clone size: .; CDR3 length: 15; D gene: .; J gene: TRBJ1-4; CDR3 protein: CASSQYSGEIEKLFF; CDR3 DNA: TGTGCCAGCAGCCAATATTCAGGTGAAATTGAAAAACTGTTTTTT
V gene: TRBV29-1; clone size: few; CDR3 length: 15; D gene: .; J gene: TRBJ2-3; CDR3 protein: CSVRIQGPGTDTQYF; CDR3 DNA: TGCAGCGTTCGAATACAGGGCCCGGGAACAGATACGCAGTATTTT
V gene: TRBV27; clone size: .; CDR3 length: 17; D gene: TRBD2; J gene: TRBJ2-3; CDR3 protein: CASSLRRGGRVTDTQYF; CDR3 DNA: TGTGCCAGCAGTTTACGGAGAGGCGGGAGGGTCACAGATACGCAGTATTTT
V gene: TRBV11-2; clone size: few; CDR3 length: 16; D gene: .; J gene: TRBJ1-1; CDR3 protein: CASSLDVLNSNTEAFF; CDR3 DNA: TGTGCCAGCAGCTTAGATGTATTAAACTCGAACACTGAAGCTTTCTTT
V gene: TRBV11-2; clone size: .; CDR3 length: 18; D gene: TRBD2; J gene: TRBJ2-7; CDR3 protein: CASSLWGTSVLSSYEQYF; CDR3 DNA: TGTGCCAGCAGCTTATGGGGGACTAGCGTCTTGAGCTCCTACGAGCAGTACTTC
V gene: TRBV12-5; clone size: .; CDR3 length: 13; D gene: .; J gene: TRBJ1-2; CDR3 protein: CASGDVRAYGYTF; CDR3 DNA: TGTGCTAGTGGGGACGTCCGGGCCTATGGCTACACCTTC
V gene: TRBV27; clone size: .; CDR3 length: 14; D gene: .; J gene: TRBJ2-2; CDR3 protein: CASIKDRNTGELFF; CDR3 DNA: TGTGCCAGCATCAAGGACAGAAACACCGGGGAGCTGTTTTTT
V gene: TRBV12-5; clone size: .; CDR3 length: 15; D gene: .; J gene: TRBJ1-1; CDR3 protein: CASGLKGQPNTEAFF; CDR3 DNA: TGTGCTAGTGGTTTAAAGGGACAACCGAACACTGAAGCTTTCTTT
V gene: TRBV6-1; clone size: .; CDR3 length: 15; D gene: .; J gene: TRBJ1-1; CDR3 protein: CASSMSRVGNTEAFF; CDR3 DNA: TGTGCCAGCAGTATGTCCCGGGTGGGGAACACTGAAGCTTTCTTT